The text below deals with one TCR beta chain. The sample comes from a study of T cell responses to AZD1222 COVID-19 vaccine. The CDR3 has 14 amino acids. V lost 2 bases and J 3 bases, leaving 8 bases between the germline ends. Germline V gene lookup returns CDR1 ENHRY and CDR2 SYGVKD. The method was immunoSEQ multiplex PCR; TCRdb's version includes in-frame clones alone and lacks a portion of them. The top ten clones hold under 9.5% of a sample with 110,000 to 150,000 clones, 80% to 90% of them seen once. The clonotype originates from an adult in good health. The chain recombines TRBV10-3 with TRBJ2-1; possibly TRBD2 for D (5 bases). Sequences were derived from peripheral blood, sampled on day 0 of AZD1222 vaccination. The CDR3 is CAISEDYLYNEQFF. As DNA, the CDR3 is TGTGCCATCAGTGAGGACTACCTCTACAATGAGCAGTTCTTC.